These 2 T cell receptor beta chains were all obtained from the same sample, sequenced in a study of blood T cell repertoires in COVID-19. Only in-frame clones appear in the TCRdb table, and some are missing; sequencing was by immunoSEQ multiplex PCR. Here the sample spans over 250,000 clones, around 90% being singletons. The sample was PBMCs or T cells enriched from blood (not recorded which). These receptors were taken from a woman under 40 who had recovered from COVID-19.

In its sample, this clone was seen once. In nucleotides, the CDR3 is TGTGCCAGTAGTATAGTCCCGGGGGTCGGGGAAAAACTGTTTTTT. Translation: CASSIVPGVGEKLFF. V usage is TRBV19 and J usage is TRBJ1-4, with D maybe TRBD1 (5 bases). CDR1 is LNHDA, CDR2 SQIVND, per germline (reference sequence). The CDR3 runs 15 residues. Trimming removed 1 base at V and 8 bases at J, with 14 bases between.

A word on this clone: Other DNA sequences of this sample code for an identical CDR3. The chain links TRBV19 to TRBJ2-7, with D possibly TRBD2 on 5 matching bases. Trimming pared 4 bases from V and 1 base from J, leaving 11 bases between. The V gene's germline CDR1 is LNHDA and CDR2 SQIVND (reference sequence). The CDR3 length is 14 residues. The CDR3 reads CASSTSGSSYEQYF. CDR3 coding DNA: TGTGCCAGTAGTACCTCGGGAAGTTCCTACGAGCAGTACTTC.